This TCR beta chain stems from a study of T cells in Graves' hyperthyroidism and ophthalmopathy. General study findings and limits: Among thyroid clonotypes expanded above 0.001, most also appeared in blood.

The ends were cut back, 5 bases at V and 9 bases at J, with 17 bases in the middle. CDR1 is LNHDA and CDR2 is SQIVND in the germline V gene (reference sequence). The CDR3 covers 14 residues. Concerning this clonotype itself: The antigen is not known.

TCR beta CDR3 sequences were amplified from RNA transcripts. HTBI primers drove first-round RT-PCR of the TCR CDR3. In TCRdb, the multiplex PCR reads were re-called with MiXCR into one record per CDR3 protein. The data contain tens of thousands of distinct CDR3 sequences, around 50% of them singletons. Sequences were obtained from blood. This chain uses TRBV19 with TRBJ1-5; tentatively, D is TRBD1 (5 bases). The receptor was isolated from a woman aged 55-70 years with Graves' ophthalmopathy. CDR3 residues: CASSPRGPRSPQHF. The CDR3 DNA follows: TGTGCCAGTAGTCCTAGGGGTCCACGTTCGCCCCAGCATTTT.